The T cell receptor (beta chain) described here comes from a study of T cells in Graves' hyperthyroidism and ophthalmopathy. This CDR3 has 16 residues. Between the trimmed V and J ends, which lost 3 bases and 3 bases, there was a span of 15 bases. TCR beta CDR3 region amplification was performed from RNA transcripts. HTBI primers were employed in a first-round RT-PCR of the TCR CDR3. One entry per CDR3 protein, called by TCRdb with MiXCR from the multiplex PCR reads. Found here are about 570,000 distinct CDR3 sequences, roughly 46% of them singletons; the top ten hold 15% to 20%. Input material: peripheral blood or thyroid tissue (not recorded which). The V gene is TRBV12-3 or TRBV12-4, the J gene TRBJ1-5; D might be TRBD1 (5 bases). The clonotype originates from an adult woman with Graves' disease, either hyperthyroidism or ophthalmopathy (not recorded which). Written as DNA, the CDR3 is TGTGCCAGCAGTTTCGCCGGACATGGGGACAATCAGCCCCAGCATTTT. Its translation: CASSFAGHGDNQPQHF.